One and the same sample provided the 28 T cell receptor beta chains below, sequenced in a study of T cell repertoires in cytomegalovirus infection. TCRdb fed the reads into MiXCR, producing one record per CDR3 protein. The data show 600,000 to 800,000 distinct CDR3 sequences, roughly a quarter seen once. The sample consisted of CD8+ T cells from PBMCs. The receptors shown here come from a human donor in good health (CMV status not recorded). Some clones in this sample may be carry-over from other donors' samples.

This clonotype was detected a few times. V and J are TRBV5-1 and TRBJ2-3; TRBD1 matches at 9 bases. This CDR3 is built from 16 residues. The germline V gene encodes CDR1 SGHRS and CDR2 YFSETQ. J was trimmed by 3 bases and V by 3 bases; bases with no gene match: 8. The CDR3 DNA reads as TGCGCCAGCAGCTACCCGGGACAGGGAATTACAGATACGCAGTATTTT. It yields the protein CASSYPGQGITDTQYF.

The chain employs TRBV6-5 and TRBJ2-1; the match to TRBD2 covers 12 bases. The V segment lost 4 bases and the J segment 4 bases; nucleotides outside the gene matches: 8. CDR3 length: 17 amino acids. CDR1 is MNHEY and CDR2 is SVGAGI in the germline V gene. CDR3 loop: CASSFSSGGVLYNEQFF. The CDR3 coding sequence is TGTGCCAGCAGTTTCTCTAGCGGGGGGGTGTTGTACAATGAGCAGTTCTTC.

This clonotype appeared a few times. This chain connects TRBV28 to TRBJ2-2; TRBD2 agrees at 11 bases. Germline CDR1 MDHEN, CDR2 SYDVKM. The V and J ends lost 7 bases and 2 bases, in that order; junction bases with no gene match: 6. This CDR3 region has 16 residues. This CDR3 reads CASTGLAGGNTGELFF. CDR3 bases: TGTGCCAGCACCGGGCTAGCGGGGGGCAACACCGGGGAGCTGTTTTTT.

In its sample, this clonotype was seen a few times. The chain uses TRBV28 and TRBJ1-5, with D maybe TRBD1 (6 bases). The CDR3 extends over 15 amino acids. The V and J ends lost 6 bases and 7 bases respectively, with 19 bases between them. Germline loops: CDR1 MDHEN, CDR2 SYDVKM. This chain's CDR3 is CASSSGQIGVQPQHF. The CDR3 nucleotides are TGTGCCAGCAGCTCCGGACAGATTGGGGTCCAGCCCCAGCATTTT.

This clonotype occurred a few times. The chain recombines TRBV2 with TRBJ2-1, with TRBD2 matching 7 bases. The CDR3 contains 14 residues. Germline V CDR1 and CDR2: SNHLY, FYNNEI. J lost 4 bases, V lost 8 bases, and 8 bases had no gene match. CDR3 sequence reads: CASGSGVGYNEQFF. The DNA for the CDR3 is TGTGCCAGCGGGAGCGGGGTAGGATACAATGAGCAGTTCTTC.

To note about this clonotype: A much larger clone is a single base away; this may be a read error. The chain joins TRBV7-6 to TRBJ1-1; possible D gene TRBD1, 6 bases. V lost 1 base to trimming and J lost 0 bases, with 9 bases between them. Per the germline V gene, CDR1 is SGHVS and CDR2 is FNYEAQ. This CDR3 comprises 15 residues. CDR3 residues: CASSLGDMMNTEAFF. The DNA of the CDR3 is TGTGCCAGCAGCTTAGGGGACATGATGAACACTGAAGCTTTCTTT.

Points on this clonotype: One base away lies a much larger clone, so this may be a sequencing read error. V gene TRBV7-9 combines with J gene TRBJ2-6; D unclear. The CDR3 spans 13 residues. The V gene lost 5 bases and the J gene lost 2 bases, with 4 bases spanning the gap. Germline CDR1 SEHNR, CDR2 FQNEAQ (reference sequence). As DNA, the CDR3 is TGTGCCAGCAGCGCCCCTGGGGCCAACGTCCTGACTTTC. It is translated as CASSAPGANVLTF. The full variable domain, rest sourced from reference TRBV7-9 and TRBJ2-6, is DTGVSQNPRHKITKRGQNVTFRCDPISEHNRLYWYRQTLGQGPEFLTYFQNEAQLEKSRLLSDRFSAERPKGSFSTLEIQRTEQGDSAMYLCASSAPGANVLTFGAGSRLTVL.

This clonotype was seen ten or more times. The chain combines TRBV5-1 with TRBJ1-2; D is perhaps TRBD1 (6 bases). Trimming took 0 bases from V and 3 from J, leaving 12 bases between them. Looked up from germline, CDR1 is SGHRS and CDR2 is YFSETQ. This CDR3 has 15 residues. Written as DNA, the CDR3 is TGCGCCAGCAGCTTGGGACAGGCCCTCTACTATGGCTACACCTTC. It encodes CASSLGQALYYGYTF.

This clonotype was counted many times. The chain recombines TRBV7-8 with TRBJ1-2; 7 bases fit TRBD1. CDR3 length: 13 amino acids. The J segment lost 5 bases and the V segment lost 6 bases, leaving 6 bases of the junction unmatched. CDR1 SGHVS and CDR2 FQNEAQ come from the germline V gene. This CDR3 is CASSSGQAYGYTF. The CDR3 coding sequence is TGTGCCAGCAGTTCTGGACAGGCTTATGGCTACACCTTC.

CDR3 in amino acids: CASQGTGSYEQYF. The CDR3 nucleotides read TGCGCCAGCCAGGGGACAGGGTCCTACGAGCAGTACTTC. The chain carries TRBV5-1 and TRBJ2-7, with TRBD1 matching over 9 bases. The CDR3 has 13 amino acids. Germline V gives CDR1 SGHRS, CDR2 YFSETQ. V trimming: 7 bases; J trimming: 1 base; junction bases outside the gene matches: 3.

At least ten counts were recorded for this clonotype. The chain employs TRBV7-9 and TRBJ2-7; D remains unclear. The V and J ends lost 2 bases and 5 bases respectively, with 10 bases between them. The germline V gene encodes CDR1 SEHNR and CDR2 FQNEAQ (reference sequence). The CDR3 runs 13 residues. The chain's CDR3 is CASSLLASHEQYV. The CDR3 DNA is TGTGCCAGCAGCTTACTTGCCAGCCACGAGCAGTACGTC.

Note on this clonotype: One end of the junction varies from germline; a read error may be responsible. The chain has TRBV4-1 and TRBJ1-5, with 11 bases that match TRBD1. The germline V gene encodes CDR1 MGHRA and CDR2 YSYEKL. The CDR3 length is 15 residues. Here the CDR3 reads CASSQGTGGKQPQHF. The CDR3 bases are TGCGCCAGCAGCCAAGGGACAGGGGGCAAGCAGCCCCAGCATTTT.

This clonotype was seen repeatedly, ten times or more. This chain uses TRBV7-8 with TRBJ2-1, with D tentatively TRBD1 or TRBD2 (5 bases each). Germline V gives CDR1 SGHVS, CDR2 FQNEAQ. Trimming removed 0 bases at V and 4 bases at J, with 28 bases between. This CDR3 spans 21 amino acids. CDR3 nucleotides: TGTGCCAGCAGCTTAGCGCTCCTATGGGACGGCCACAACCTAAATTACAATGAGCAGTTCTTC. Protein: CASSLALLWDGHNLNYNEQFF.

The genes are TRBV20-1 and TRBJ2-1, with TRBD1 matching over 8 bases. The CDR3 has 15 amino acids. The J segment lost 5 bases and the V segment lost 3 bases, leaving 9 bases of the junction unmatched. CDR1 is DFQATT, CDR2 SNEGSKA, per germline (reference sequence). The CDR3 loop reads CSASGSGTGDNEQFF. In DNA, the CDR3 is TGCAGTGCTAGTGGATCGGGGACAGGCGACAATGAGCAGTTCTTC.

The CDR3 bases are TGTGCCAGCACCCAACAGGGAAATGAGCAGTTCTTC. As protein: CASTQQGNEQFF. This chain links TRBV7-9 with TRBJ2-1; D perhaps matches TRBD1 (6 bases). There are 12 residues in the CDR3. The V end lost 7 bases, the J end lost 7 bases, and 11 bases lay between the germline ends. Germline-derived CDR1 and CDR2 are SEHNR and FQNEAQ (reference sequence).

This clonotype was picked up many times. The chain combines TRBV20-1 with TRBJ2-1; 9 bases align to TRBD1. The germline V gene encodes CDR1 DFQATT and CDR2 SNEGSKA (reference sequence). The CDR3 spans 16 residues. Trimming took 5 bases from V and 4 from J; bases not matched to a gene: 12. CDR3 sequence (DNA): TGCAGTGCTGAGGCCCGTGGGACAGGGTATTACAATGAGCAGTTCTTC. Translated, it gives CSAEARGTGYYNEQFF.

This clonotype was observed many times. The V and J genes are TRBV7-8 and TRBJ2-2, with D hard to call. V was pared by 4 bases and J by 4 bases, with 7 bases between. Germline V lookup: CDR1 SGHVS, CDR2 FQNEAQ. There are 13 residues in the CDR3. The CDR3 region is CASSSTITGELFF. CDR3 nucleotides: TGTGCCAGCAGCTCCACCATCACCGGGGAGCTGTTTTTT. Full variable domain (missing parts from reference TRBV7-8 and TRBJ2-2): GAGVSQSPRYKVAKRGQDVALRCDPISGHVSLFWYQQALGQGPEFLTYFQNEAQLDKSGLPSDRFFAERPEGSVSTLKIQRTQQEDSAVYLCASSSTITGELFFGEGSRLTVL.

This clonotype was seen only a few times. The chain carries TRBV5-6 and TRBJ2-5, with D perhaps TRBD1 (5 bases). CDR1 and CDR2 from the germline V gene are SGHDT and YYEEEE. CDR3 length equals 13 residues. V gave up 2 bases and J gave up 5 bases, with 10 bases separating them. The CDR3 region has the DNA TGTGCCAGCAGCTTCAGGGTAGGGGAGACCCAGTACTTC. Translated, it gives CASSFRVGETQYF.

This clonotype has a count of ten or more. The J gene is TRBJ2-4, the V gene TRBV7-9; D not resolved. The CDR3 contains 16 residues. Germline V gives CDR1 SEHNR, CDR2 FQNEAQ (reference sequence). The V gene lost 5 bases and the J gene lost 0 bases, with 14 bases spanning the gap. The CDR3 reads CASSKPDGLAKNIQYF. In DNA, the CDR3 is TGTGCCAGCAGCAAACCAGACGGGTTAGCCAAAAACATTCAGTACTTC.

This clonotype has ten or more counts. CDR3 in DNA: TGTGCCAGCAGTGGAGTCGAACATTTGTACCAAGAGACCCAGTACTTC. Translation: CASSGVEHLYQETQYF. V is TRBV2 and J is TRBJ2-5; D ambiguous. CDR3 length equals 16 residues. Trimming took off 4 bases at V and 0 bases at J, with 15 bases between the two ends. Germline lookup yields CDR1 SNHLY and CDR2 FYNNEI.

The table lists this clonotype with a count of one. This rearrangement joins TRBV15 to TRBJ1-2; D remains unclear. The V gene's germline CDR1 is LNHNV and CDR2 YYDKDF (reference sequence). With 0 bases removed from V and 10 bases from J, the gap between germline ends came to 9 bases. The CDR3 is made up of 12 amino acids. CDR3 in amino acids: CATSRDGWVYTF. CDR3 nucleotides: TGTGCCACCAGCAGAGATGGGTGGGTCTACACCTTC.

In its sample, this clonotype was seen a few times. This chain connects TRBV5-4 to TRBJ1-1; D remains ambiguous. The CDR3 is made up of 12 amino acids. V lost 5 bases and J 4 bases, leaving 9 bases between the germline ends. In germline, CDR1 is SGHNT, CDR2 YYREEE (reference sequence). CDR3 in DNA: TGTGCCAGCAGGATCGATGGCACTGAAGCTTTCTTT. Translated, it gives CASRIDGTEAFF.

The V call is TRBV9, the J call TRBJ2-3, with D possibly called TRBD1 or TRBD2 (5 bases each). Per germline, CDR1 SGDLS and CDR2 YYNGEE. With 7 bases removed from V and 4 bases from J, the gap between germline ends came to 25 bases. The CDR3 consists of 17 residues. The CDR3, as DNA: TGTGCCAGCCGGGGTCAGGGCCAAGGGTTCCGCGCAGATACGCAGTATTTT. Translated, it gives CASRGQGQGFRADTQYF.

This clonotype turned up a few times. This sequence joins TRBV12-3 or TRBV12-4 and TRBJ2-3; D is perhaps TRBD1 or TRBD2 (5 bases each). V lost 7 bases, J lost 0 bases, and 14 bases lay in between. This CDR3 comprises 15 residues. CDR3 nucleotides: TGTGCCAGCACCCTCCGGGGCAGAAGCACAGATACGCAGTATTTT. Its translation is CASTLRGRSTDTQYF.

About this clonotype itself: One base away lies a much larger clone, so this may be a sequencing read error. V and J are TRBV7-2 and TRBJ2-3; weak D call: TRBD2 (7 bases). Germline assignment: CDR1 SGHTA and CDR2 FQGNSA. The CDR3 sequence is 17 residues long. V lost 4 bases, J lost 6 bases, and 23 bases lay in between. In DNA form, the CDR3 reads TGTGCCAGCAGCTCCCGACCCTATGGGGGGGGCCAGGATACGCAGTATTTT. This codes for CASSSRPYGGGQDTQYF.

In its sample, this clonotype was seen a few times. This rearrangement joins TRBV7-8 to TRBJ2-7; 8 nucleotides align to TRBD1. CDR1 is SGHVS and CDR2 is FQNEAQ in the germline V gene. There are 16 residues in the CDR3. V shed 5 bases and J 0 bases; nucleotides not matched to a gene: 9. The CDR3 DNA reads as TGTGCCAGCAGCCCGAAACCTGGACAGGGCTCCTACGAGCAGTACTTC. It codes for CASSPKPGQGSYEQYF.

Concerning this clonotype: A much larger clone lies one base from this, so it may be a read error. The V and J genes are TRBV28 and TRBJ1-1, with TRBD1 as a possible D gene (5 bases). In germline, CDR1 is MDHEN, CDR2 SYDVKM. This CDR3 spans 18 amino acids. Here the CDR3 DNA reads TGTGCCAGCAGCTCGCGGTGGAAGAGGGGAGCCGTGAACATTGAAGCTTTCTTT. Its protein product is CASSSRWKRGAVNIEAFF.

For this clonotype: This could be a read error, since a much larger clone is one nucleotide away. The J gene is TRBJ2-1, the V gene TRBV7-4; D gene uncertain. The length of the CDR3 is 14 residues. The germline CDR1 and CDR2 sequences are SGHVT and SQSDAQ. The CDR3 DNA reads TGTGCCAACAGCTTGGCAGGCATCACCGGTGAGCAGTTCTTC. Its protein is CANSLAGITGEQFF. Complete variable domain (other parts from reference TRBV7-4 and TRBJ2-1): GAGVSQSPRYKVAKRGRDVALRCDSISGHVTLYWYRQTLGQGSEVLTYSQSDAQRDKSGRPSGRFSAERPERSVSTLKIQRTEQGDSAVYLCANSLAGITGEQFFGPGTRLTVL.